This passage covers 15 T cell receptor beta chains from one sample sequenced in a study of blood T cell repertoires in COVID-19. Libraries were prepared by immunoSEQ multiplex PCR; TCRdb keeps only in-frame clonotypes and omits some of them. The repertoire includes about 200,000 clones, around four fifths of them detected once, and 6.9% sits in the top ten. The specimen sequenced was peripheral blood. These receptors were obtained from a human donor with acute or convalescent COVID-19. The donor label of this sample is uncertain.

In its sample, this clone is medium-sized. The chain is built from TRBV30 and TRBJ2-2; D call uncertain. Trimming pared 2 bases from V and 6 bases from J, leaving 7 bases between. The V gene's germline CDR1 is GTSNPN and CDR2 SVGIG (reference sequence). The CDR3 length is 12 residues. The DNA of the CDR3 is TGTGCCTGGAGTAATAGCCCCGGGGAGCTGTTTTTT. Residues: CAWSNSPGELFF.

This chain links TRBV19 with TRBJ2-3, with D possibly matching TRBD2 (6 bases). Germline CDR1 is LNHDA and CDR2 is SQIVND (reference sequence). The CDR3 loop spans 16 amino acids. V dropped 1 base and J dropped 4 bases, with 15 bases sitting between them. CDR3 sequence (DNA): TGTGCCAGTAGTATAGTGGGGGGAAAGTGGGCAGATACGCAGTATTTT. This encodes CASSIVGGKWADTQYF.

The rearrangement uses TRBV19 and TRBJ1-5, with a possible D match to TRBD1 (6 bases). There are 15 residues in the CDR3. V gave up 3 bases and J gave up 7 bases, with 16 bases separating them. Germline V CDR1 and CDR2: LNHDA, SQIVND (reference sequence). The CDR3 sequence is CASSIGSGVGQPQHF. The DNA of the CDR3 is TGTGCCAGTAGTATTGGGTCAGGGGTTGGCCAGCCCCAGCATTTT.

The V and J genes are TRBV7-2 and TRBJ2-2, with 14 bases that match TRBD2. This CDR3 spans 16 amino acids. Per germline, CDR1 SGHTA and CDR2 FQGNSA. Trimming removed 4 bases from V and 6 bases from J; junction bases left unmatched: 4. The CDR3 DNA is TGTGCCAGCAGCTCGGGACTAGCGGGAGCCTCCGGGGAGCTGTTTTTT. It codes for CASSSGLAGASGELFF.

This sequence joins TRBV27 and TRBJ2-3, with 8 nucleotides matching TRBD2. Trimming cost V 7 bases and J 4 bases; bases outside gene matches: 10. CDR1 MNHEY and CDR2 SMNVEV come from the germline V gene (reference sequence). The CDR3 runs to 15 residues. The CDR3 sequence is CASTRTSRFPDTQYF. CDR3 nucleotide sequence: TGTGCCAGCACCCGGACTAGCCGTTTCCCAGATACGCAGTATTTT.

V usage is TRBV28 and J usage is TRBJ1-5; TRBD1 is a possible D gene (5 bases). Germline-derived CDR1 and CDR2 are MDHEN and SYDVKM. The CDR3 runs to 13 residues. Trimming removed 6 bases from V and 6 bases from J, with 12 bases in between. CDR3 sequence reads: CASSNRQFQPQHF. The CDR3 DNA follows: TGTGCCAGCAGCAATAGACAGTTTCAGCCCCAGCATTTT.

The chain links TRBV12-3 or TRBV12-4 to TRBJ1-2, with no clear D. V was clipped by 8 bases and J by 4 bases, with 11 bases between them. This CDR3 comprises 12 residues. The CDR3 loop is CASSLEGYGYTF. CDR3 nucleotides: TGTGCCAGCTCCCTAGAGGGCTATGGCTACACCTTC.

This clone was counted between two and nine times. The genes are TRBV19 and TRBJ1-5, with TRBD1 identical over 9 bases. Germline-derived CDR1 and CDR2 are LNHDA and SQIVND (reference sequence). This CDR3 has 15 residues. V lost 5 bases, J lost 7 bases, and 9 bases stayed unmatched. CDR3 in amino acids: CASSRTQGAGQPQHF. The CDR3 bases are TGTGCCAGTAGTCGGACACAGGGGGCAGGGCAGCCCCAGCATTTT.

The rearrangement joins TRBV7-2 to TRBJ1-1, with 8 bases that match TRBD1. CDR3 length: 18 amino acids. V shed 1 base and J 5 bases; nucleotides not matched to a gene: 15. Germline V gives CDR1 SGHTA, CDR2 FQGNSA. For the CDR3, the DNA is TGTGCCAGCAGCTTAGGTAGAGGCAGGGGGCAACGGCTGACTGAAGCTTTCTTT. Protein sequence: CASSLGRGRGQRLTEAFF.

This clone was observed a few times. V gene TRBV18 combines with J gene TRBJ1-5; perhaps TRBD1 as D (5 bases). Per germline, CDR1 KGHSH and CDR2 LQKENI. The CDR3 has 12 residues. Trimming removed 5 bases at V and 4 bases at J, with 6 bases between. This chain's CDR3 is CASSDRNQPQHF. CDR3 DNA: TGTGCCAGCTCAGACAGAAATCAGCCCCAGCATTTT.

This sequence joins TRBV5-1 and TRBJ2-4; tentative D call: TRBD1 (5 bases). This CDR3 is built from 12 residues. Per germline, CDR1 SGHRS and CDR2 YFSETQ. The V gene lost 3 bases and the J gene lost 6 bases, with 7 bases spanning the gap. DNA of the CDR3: TGCGCCAGCAGCTACGACAGAAACATTCAGTACTTC. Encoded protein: CASSYDRNIQYF.

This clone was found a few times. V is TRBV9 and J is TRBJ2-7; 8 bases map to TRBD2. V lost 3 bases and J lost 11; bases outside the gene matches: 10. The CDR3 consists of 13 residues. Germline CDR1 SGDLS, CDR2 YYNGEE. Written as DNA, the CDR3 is TGTGCCAGCAGCGGATCCCATCGGACTAGCAAGTACTTC. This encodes CASSGSHRTSKYF.

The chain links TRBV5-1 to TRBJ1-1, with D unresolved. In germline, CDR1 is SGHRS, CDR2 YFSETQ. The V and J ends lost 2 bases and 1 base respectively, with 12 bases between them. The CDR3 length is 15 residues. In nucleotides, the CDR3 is TGCGCCAGCAGCTTTTCGCGGGTGACGAACACTGAAGCTTTCTTT. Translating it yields CASSFSRVTNTEAFF.

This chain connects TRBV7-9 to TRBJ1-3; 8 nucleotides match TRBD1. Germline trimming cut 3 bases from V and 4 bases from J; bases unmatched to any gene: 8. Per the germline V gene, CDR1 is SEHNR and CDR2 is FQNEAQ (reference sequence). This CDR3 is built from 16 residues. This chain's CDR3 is CASSFSAGGVGNTIYF. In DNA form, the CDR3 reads TGTGCCAGCAGCTTCTCTGCAGGGGGCGTCGGAAACACCATATATTTT.

The CDR3 DNA is TGTGCCAGCAGTTACGTCGTCTCTGGGGCCAACGTCCTGACTTTC. Protein: CASSYVVSGANVLTF. This chain uses TRBV6-6 with TRBJ2-6; D not resolved. Trimming shortened V by 2 bases and J by 0 bases, and 5 bases separated the two germline ends. Germline V gives CDR1 MNHNY, CDR2 SVGAGI (reference sequence). This CDR3 contains 15 residues.